This T cell receptor beta chain emerged from a study of blood T cell repertoires in COVID-19. Study in general: T cells, B-cell-depleted T cells, or PBMCs supplied cDNA or gDNA.

Clones were read by immunoSEQ multiplex PCR, and TCRdb kept only the in-frame ones, dropping some. The sample gives about 120,000 clones, roughly 91% of which show up once; 1.5% is in the top ten. The V gene lost 1 base and the J gene lost 0 bases, with 16 bases spanning the gap. The germline V gene has CDR1 KGHSH and CDR2 LQKENI. CDR3 length equals 18 residues. The chain couples TRBV18 to TRBJ2-4; maybe TRBD2 (6 bases). Sequencing input: peripheral blood. The sequence was collected from a human donor in a cohort sampled during active COVID-19. The DNA of the CDR3 is TGTGCCAGCTCACCACTTGGTTGGAGGGCTACAGCCAAAAACATTCAGTACTTC. Residues: CASSPLGWRATAKNIQYF. Full variable domain (remainder filled in from reference TRBV18 and TRBJ2-4): NAGVMQNPRHLVRRRGQEARLRCSPMKGHSHVYWYRQLPEEGLKFMVYLQKENIIDESGMPKERFSAEFPKEGPSILRIQQVVRGDSAAYFCASSPLGWRATAKNIQYFGAGTRLSVL.